Below, 3 T cell receptor beta chains from the same sample are listed, as sequenced in a study of cytomegalovirus exposure and HLA in healthy donors. Amplification used 60 Vbeta primers and 13 Jbeta primers. Profiled with immunoSEQ multiplex PCR; TCRdb holds only in-frame clones, not every one. The sample yields approximately 100,000 clones, approximately 82% seen once. Input material: PBMCs. These receptors all stem from a man between 35 and 55 years old in good health and CMV-seronegative.

This clone occurred a few times. The rearrangement joins TRBV7-2 to TRBJ2-7, with a weak D call TRBD1 (6 bases). In germline, CDR1 is SGHTA, CDR2 FQGNSA. The CDR3 consists of 12 residues. With 5 bases removed from V and 6 bases from J, the gap between germline ends came to 11 bases. CDR3 region: CASSEARGEQYF. CDR3 DNA sequence: TGTGCCAGCAGCGAAGCCAGGGGCGAGCAGTACTTC.

The V gene is TRBV2, the J gene TRBJ2-2; weak D call: TRBD2 (5 bases). In germline, CDR1 is SNHLY, CDR2 FYNNEI. The ends were cut back, 7 bases at V and 0 bases at J, with 15 bases in the middle. The CDR3 length is 16 residues. Written as DNA, the CDR3 is TGTGCCAGCAAACCGGGGAGCAACGCGAACACCGGGGAGCTGTTTTTT. The encoded protein is CASKPGSNANTGELFF.

This chain links TRBV19 with TRBJ2-7, with 8 bases lining up with TRBD1. The CDR3 totals 16 residues. The V gene's germline CDR1 is LNHDA and CDR2 SQIVND (reference sequence). With V trimmed by 8 bases and J by 3 bases, 15 bases remained unmatched. The CDR3 spells CASRSPGQGGSYEQYF. DNA of the CDR3: TGTGCCAGTCGGTCCCCCGGACAGGGCGGCAGCTACGAGCAGTACTTC.